One and the same sample provided the 5 T cell receptor beta chains below, sequenced in a study of somatic mutations in cytotoxic T cells in rheumatoid arthritis. The protocol was immunoSEQ multiplex PCR, while the TCRdb copy is restricted to in-frame clones and leaves out a portion. The sample yields 15,000 or so clones, 75% to 80% seen once. Material: CD8+ T cells sorted from blood. The receptors were sampled from an adult with rheumatoid arthritis.

The chain couples TRBV19 to TRBJ1-2; 7 bases line up with TRBD1. V lost 3 bases and J lost 4; bases outside the gene matches: 11. The CDR3 is made up of 16 amino acids. Per germline, CDR1 LNHDA and CDR2 SQIVND (reference sequence). The CDR3: CASSIGTGATPYGYTF. CDR3 coding DNA: TGTGCCAGTAGTATTGGAACAGGGGCAACCCCCTATGGCTACACCTTC.

The rearrangement joins TRBV5-4 to TRBJ1-3; D call uncertain. The CDR3 runs to 16 residues. V dropped 0 bases and J dropped 0 bases, with 10 bases sitting between them. Germline CDR1 SGHNT, CDR2 YYREEE (reference sequence). Here the CDR3 DNA reads TGTGCCAGCAGCTTGGACGGGGAGTTCTCTGGAAACACCATATATTTT. It yields the protein CASSLDGEFSGNTIYF.

This clone showed up just once. The rearrangement links TRBV7-2 to TRBJ1-1; 8 bases align to TRBD1. The CDR3 has 16 residues. Trimming took 5 bases from V and 1 from J; bases not matched to a gene: 9. Germline V gene data show CDR1 as SGHTA and CDR2 as FQGNSA. The CDR3 here is CASSQQGASWNTEAFF. The CDR3 nucleotides read TGTGCCAGCAGCCAGCAGGGGGCTAGTTGGAACACTGAAGCTTTCTTT.

V usage is TRBV11-3 and J usage is TRBJ2-2; D tentatively reads TRBD1 or TRBD2 (5 bases each). CDR3 length equals 17 residues. CDR1 SGHNT and CDR2 YENEEA come from the germline V gene. The ends were cut back, 0 bases at V and 4 bases at J, with 15 bases in the middle. CDR3 in DNA: TGTGCCAGCAGCTTAGATCGAGGGGAGACAGTCACCGGGGAGCTGTTTTTT. Translation: CASSLDRGETVTGELFF.

The chain uses TRBV5-1 and TRBJ1-5, with D perhaps matching TRBD1 (5 bases). CDR1 is SGHRS, CDR2 YFSETQ, per germline. Between the trimmed V and J ends, which lost 4 bases and 0 bases, there was a span of 11 bases. This CDR3 is 15 amino acids long. This chain's CDR3 is CASSGGRNSNQPQHF. The CDR3 nucleotides read TGCGCCAGCAGCGGGGGACGTAATAGCAATCAGCCCCAGCATTTT.